Following are 18 T cell receptor beta chains from one sample sequenced in a study of PD-1 blockade in classical Hodgkin lymphoma. The table came from immunoSEQ multiplex PCR; TCRdb's copy has only in-frame clones and leaves some out. The profile covers fewer than 30,000 clones, with less than 90% appearing a single time and around 23% taken by the ten largest. Relapse was seen in all patients after autologous stem cell transplantation, and brentuximab vedotin exposure was variable. Sample: peripheral blood mononuclear cells (PBMCs), taken before the second cycle of nivolumab. These receptor sequences come from a human donor with classical Hodgkin lymphoma.

This sequence joins TRBV5-6 and TRBJ1-1; D perhaps matches TRBD1 (5 bases). Trimming took off 6 bases at V and 0 bases at J, with 12 bases between the two ends. This CDR3 has 14 amino acids. Germline V CDR1 and CDR2: SGHDT, YYEEEE. The CDR3 region has the DNA TGTGCCAGCACGGCAGGGCCCATGAACACTGAAGCTTTCTTT. Protein: CASTAGPMNTEAFF.

This chain connects TRBV9 to TRBJ2-1; the match to TRBD2 covers 8 bases. The germline V gene has CDR1 SGDLS and CDR2 YYNGEE. There are 15 residues in the CDR3. V shed 1 base, J shed 6 bases, and the junction held 6 bases outside the gene matches. CDR3 nucleotide sequence: TGTGCCAGCAGCGTAAGCCGGGGGGGCCTCAATGAGCAGTTCTTC. Protein: CASSVSRGGLNEQFF.

The chain links TRBV7-2 to TRBJ2-4, with D perhaps TRBD2 (6 bases). This CDR3 region has 11 residues. V was shortened by 1 base and J by 15 bases, with 10 bases between the two germline ends. Germline V gene lookup returns CDR1 SGHTA and CDR2 FQGNSA. The CDR3 coding sequence is TGTGCCAGCAGCTTAGGAGGGGACTGGTACTTC. It specifies CASSLGGDWYF.

The rearrangement joins TRBV28 to TRBJ2-3; TRBD1 agrees at 7 bases. The V and J ends lost 6 bases and 4 bases, in that order; junction bases with no gene match: 10. Germline CDR1 reads MDHEN; CDR2 reads SYDVKM. The length of the CDR3 is 15 residues. In DNA, the CDR3 is TGTGCCAGCAGCCCCGACAGGGTGGGCCCAGATACGCAGTATTTT. It specifies CASSPDRVGPDTQYF.

V is TRBV6-5 and J is TRBJ1-6, with 10 bases lining up with TRBD1. V trimming: 4 bases; J trimming: 11 bases; junction bases outside the gene matches: 11. This CDR3 contains 16 residues. Looked up from germline, CDR1 is MNHEY and CDR2 is SVGAGI. CDR3 coding DNA: TGTGCCAGCAGTTTCACCGGGACAGGGGCCGCGACACCCCTCCACTTT. Translated: CASSFTGTGAATPLHF.

The rearrangement joins TRBV4-3 to TRBJ2-5; D remains ambiguous. Germline CDR1 is LGHNA and CDR2 is YSLEER. The CDR3 runs 18 residues. The ends were cut back, 7 bases at V and 0 bases at J, with 24 bases in the middle. The CDR3 sequence is CASTPPGYWGWYQETQYF. The CDR3, as DNA: TGCGCCAGCACCCCCCCCGGCTACTGGGGTTGGTACCAAGAGACCCAGTACTTC.

The rearrangement links TRBV29-1 to TRBJ2-1; possible D gene TRBD2, 6 bases. The germline gives CDR1 SQVTM, CDR2 ANQGSEA. Between the trimmed V and J ends, which lost 1 base and 4 bases, there was a span of 14 bases. This CDR3 is built from 15 residues. The chain's CDR3 is CSVEGRGVTYNEQFF. CDR3 in DNA: TGCAGCGTTGAAGGGAGGGGTGTAACTTACAATGAGCAGTTCTTC.

The chain combines TRBV6-5 with TRBJ2-2, with no clear D. Germline V gives CDR1 MNHEY, CDR2 SVGAGI. This CDR3 region has 12 residues. The V end was cut by 7 bases, the J end by 8 bases, with 11 bases between. Here the CDR3 DNA reads TGTGCCAGCACCCTCCGGGCTGGGGAGCTGTTTTTT. Translating it yields CASTLRAGELFF.

The chain joins TRBV5-4 to TRBJ2-7, with a weak D call TRBD2 (5 bases). The CDR3 has 14 amino acids. The germline gives CDR1 SGHNT, CDR2 YYREEE (reference sequence). V lost 0 bases and J lost 1, with 8 bases in between. The CDR3 coding sequence is TGTGCCAGCAGCTTGGTTGAGGGATCCTACGAGCAGTACTTC. It translates to CASSLVEGSYEQYF.

The chain is built from TRBV6-5 and TRBJ1-1, with 10 bases lining up with TRBD1. The V and J ends lost 6 bases and 4 bases, in that order; junction bases with no gene match: 5. This CDR3 contains 14 residues. Germline CDR1 is MNHEY and CDR2 is SVGAGI. CDR3 residues: CASSPGQGFTEAFF. The DNA of the CDR3 is TGTGCCAGCAGCCCGGGACAGGGGTTCACTGAAGCTTTCTTT.

This clone appeared a few times. The chain combines TRBV2 with TRBJ2-3; 8 bases line up with TRBD1. The CDR3 sequence is 16 residues long. After removal of 8 bases from V and 10 bases from J, the junction contained 20 bases not matched to a gene. CDR1 and CDR2 (germline): SNHLY, FYNNEI. CDR3 region: CASRPGTGPSHRPQYF. DNA of the CDR3: TGTGCCAGCCGCCCGGGGACAGGCCCTTCCCATAGGCCGCAGTATTTT.

The chain uses TRBV29-1 and TRBJ2-1; D ambiguous. Trimming removed 3 bases at V and 5 bases at J, with 14 bases between. CDR3 length: 14 amino acids. Germline CDR1 is SQVTM and CDR2 is ANQGSEA. The CDR3 DNA reads as TGCAGCGTTGAGTGGCGGCTCTACGACAATGAGCAGTTCTTC. This sequence encodes CSVEWRLYDNEQFF.

The chain uses TRBV4-2 and TRBJ1-2; D uncertain. The CDR3 is 13 amino acids. Germline CDR1 is LGHNA and CDR2 is YNFKEQ. Between the trimmed V and J ends, which lost 5 bases and 7 bases, there was a span of 14 bases. Here the CDR3 DNA reads TGTGCCAGCAGCAAACTGGACGGACTTGGCTACACCTTC. Translated: CASSKLDGLGYTF.

The table lists this clone with a count of one. The genes are TRBV18 and TRBJ1-6; 7 bases are a match to TRBD1. The V segment lost 1 base and the J segment 7 bases; nucleotides outside the gene matches: 1. The germline V gene encodes CDR1 KGHSH and CDR2 LQKENI. CDR3 length equals 14 residues. CDR3 bases: TGTGCCAGCTCACCACGGGACAGAAATTCACCCCTCCACTTT. Protein product: CASSPRDRNSPLHF. Supplemented by reference TRBV18 and TRBJ1-6, the full variable domain reads NAGVMQNPRHLVRRRGQEARLRCSPMKGHSHVYWYRQLPEEGLKFMVYLQKENIIDESGMPKERFSAEFPKEGPSILRIQQVVRGDSAAYFCASSPRDRNSPLHFGNGTRLTVT.

The CDR3 sequence is CASSLGAWGNTEAFF. CDR3 in DNA: TGTGCCAGCTCACTAGGGGCCTGGGGGAACACTGAAGCTTTCTTT. The chain couples TRBV18 to TRBJ1-1, with D possibly TRBD1 on 5 matching bases. Germline assignment: CDR1 KGHSH and CDR2 LQKENI. V dropped 4 bases and J dropped 1 base, with 13 bases sitting between them. This CDR3 has 15 amino acids.

The chain recombines TRBV4-2 with TRBJ2-7; D ambiguous. In germline, CDR1 is LGHNA, CDR2 YNFKEQ. The V end was cut by 0 bases, the J end by 2 bases, with 11 bases between. There are 15 residues in the CDR3. The CDR3 DNA follows: TGTGCCAGCAGCCAAGATGGCCAGGATACCTACGAGCAGTACTTC. This codes for CASSQDGQDTYEQYF.

This clone showed up just once. V usage is TRBV28 and J usage is TRBJ1-2, with D unclear. V lost 2 bases to trimming and J lost 5 bases, with 9 bases between them. The CDR3 runs to 13 residues. Germline loops: CDR1 MDHEN, CDR2 SYDVKM. The CDR3 sequence is CASSLSSYYGYTF. CDR3 nucleotide sequence: TGTGCCAGCAGTTTAAGCAGTTATTATGGCTACACCTTC.

The chain couples TRBV5-1 to TRBJ1-2; D might be TRBD1 (6 bases). CDR3 size: 13 residues. The germline V gene has CDR1 SGHRS and CDR2 YFSETQ. The ends were cut back, 4 bases at V and 2 bases at J, with 9 bases in the middle. The CDR3 here is CASSPGQNYGYTF. Here the CDR3 DNA reads TGCGCCAGCAGCCCCGGACAGAACTATGGCTACACCTTC.